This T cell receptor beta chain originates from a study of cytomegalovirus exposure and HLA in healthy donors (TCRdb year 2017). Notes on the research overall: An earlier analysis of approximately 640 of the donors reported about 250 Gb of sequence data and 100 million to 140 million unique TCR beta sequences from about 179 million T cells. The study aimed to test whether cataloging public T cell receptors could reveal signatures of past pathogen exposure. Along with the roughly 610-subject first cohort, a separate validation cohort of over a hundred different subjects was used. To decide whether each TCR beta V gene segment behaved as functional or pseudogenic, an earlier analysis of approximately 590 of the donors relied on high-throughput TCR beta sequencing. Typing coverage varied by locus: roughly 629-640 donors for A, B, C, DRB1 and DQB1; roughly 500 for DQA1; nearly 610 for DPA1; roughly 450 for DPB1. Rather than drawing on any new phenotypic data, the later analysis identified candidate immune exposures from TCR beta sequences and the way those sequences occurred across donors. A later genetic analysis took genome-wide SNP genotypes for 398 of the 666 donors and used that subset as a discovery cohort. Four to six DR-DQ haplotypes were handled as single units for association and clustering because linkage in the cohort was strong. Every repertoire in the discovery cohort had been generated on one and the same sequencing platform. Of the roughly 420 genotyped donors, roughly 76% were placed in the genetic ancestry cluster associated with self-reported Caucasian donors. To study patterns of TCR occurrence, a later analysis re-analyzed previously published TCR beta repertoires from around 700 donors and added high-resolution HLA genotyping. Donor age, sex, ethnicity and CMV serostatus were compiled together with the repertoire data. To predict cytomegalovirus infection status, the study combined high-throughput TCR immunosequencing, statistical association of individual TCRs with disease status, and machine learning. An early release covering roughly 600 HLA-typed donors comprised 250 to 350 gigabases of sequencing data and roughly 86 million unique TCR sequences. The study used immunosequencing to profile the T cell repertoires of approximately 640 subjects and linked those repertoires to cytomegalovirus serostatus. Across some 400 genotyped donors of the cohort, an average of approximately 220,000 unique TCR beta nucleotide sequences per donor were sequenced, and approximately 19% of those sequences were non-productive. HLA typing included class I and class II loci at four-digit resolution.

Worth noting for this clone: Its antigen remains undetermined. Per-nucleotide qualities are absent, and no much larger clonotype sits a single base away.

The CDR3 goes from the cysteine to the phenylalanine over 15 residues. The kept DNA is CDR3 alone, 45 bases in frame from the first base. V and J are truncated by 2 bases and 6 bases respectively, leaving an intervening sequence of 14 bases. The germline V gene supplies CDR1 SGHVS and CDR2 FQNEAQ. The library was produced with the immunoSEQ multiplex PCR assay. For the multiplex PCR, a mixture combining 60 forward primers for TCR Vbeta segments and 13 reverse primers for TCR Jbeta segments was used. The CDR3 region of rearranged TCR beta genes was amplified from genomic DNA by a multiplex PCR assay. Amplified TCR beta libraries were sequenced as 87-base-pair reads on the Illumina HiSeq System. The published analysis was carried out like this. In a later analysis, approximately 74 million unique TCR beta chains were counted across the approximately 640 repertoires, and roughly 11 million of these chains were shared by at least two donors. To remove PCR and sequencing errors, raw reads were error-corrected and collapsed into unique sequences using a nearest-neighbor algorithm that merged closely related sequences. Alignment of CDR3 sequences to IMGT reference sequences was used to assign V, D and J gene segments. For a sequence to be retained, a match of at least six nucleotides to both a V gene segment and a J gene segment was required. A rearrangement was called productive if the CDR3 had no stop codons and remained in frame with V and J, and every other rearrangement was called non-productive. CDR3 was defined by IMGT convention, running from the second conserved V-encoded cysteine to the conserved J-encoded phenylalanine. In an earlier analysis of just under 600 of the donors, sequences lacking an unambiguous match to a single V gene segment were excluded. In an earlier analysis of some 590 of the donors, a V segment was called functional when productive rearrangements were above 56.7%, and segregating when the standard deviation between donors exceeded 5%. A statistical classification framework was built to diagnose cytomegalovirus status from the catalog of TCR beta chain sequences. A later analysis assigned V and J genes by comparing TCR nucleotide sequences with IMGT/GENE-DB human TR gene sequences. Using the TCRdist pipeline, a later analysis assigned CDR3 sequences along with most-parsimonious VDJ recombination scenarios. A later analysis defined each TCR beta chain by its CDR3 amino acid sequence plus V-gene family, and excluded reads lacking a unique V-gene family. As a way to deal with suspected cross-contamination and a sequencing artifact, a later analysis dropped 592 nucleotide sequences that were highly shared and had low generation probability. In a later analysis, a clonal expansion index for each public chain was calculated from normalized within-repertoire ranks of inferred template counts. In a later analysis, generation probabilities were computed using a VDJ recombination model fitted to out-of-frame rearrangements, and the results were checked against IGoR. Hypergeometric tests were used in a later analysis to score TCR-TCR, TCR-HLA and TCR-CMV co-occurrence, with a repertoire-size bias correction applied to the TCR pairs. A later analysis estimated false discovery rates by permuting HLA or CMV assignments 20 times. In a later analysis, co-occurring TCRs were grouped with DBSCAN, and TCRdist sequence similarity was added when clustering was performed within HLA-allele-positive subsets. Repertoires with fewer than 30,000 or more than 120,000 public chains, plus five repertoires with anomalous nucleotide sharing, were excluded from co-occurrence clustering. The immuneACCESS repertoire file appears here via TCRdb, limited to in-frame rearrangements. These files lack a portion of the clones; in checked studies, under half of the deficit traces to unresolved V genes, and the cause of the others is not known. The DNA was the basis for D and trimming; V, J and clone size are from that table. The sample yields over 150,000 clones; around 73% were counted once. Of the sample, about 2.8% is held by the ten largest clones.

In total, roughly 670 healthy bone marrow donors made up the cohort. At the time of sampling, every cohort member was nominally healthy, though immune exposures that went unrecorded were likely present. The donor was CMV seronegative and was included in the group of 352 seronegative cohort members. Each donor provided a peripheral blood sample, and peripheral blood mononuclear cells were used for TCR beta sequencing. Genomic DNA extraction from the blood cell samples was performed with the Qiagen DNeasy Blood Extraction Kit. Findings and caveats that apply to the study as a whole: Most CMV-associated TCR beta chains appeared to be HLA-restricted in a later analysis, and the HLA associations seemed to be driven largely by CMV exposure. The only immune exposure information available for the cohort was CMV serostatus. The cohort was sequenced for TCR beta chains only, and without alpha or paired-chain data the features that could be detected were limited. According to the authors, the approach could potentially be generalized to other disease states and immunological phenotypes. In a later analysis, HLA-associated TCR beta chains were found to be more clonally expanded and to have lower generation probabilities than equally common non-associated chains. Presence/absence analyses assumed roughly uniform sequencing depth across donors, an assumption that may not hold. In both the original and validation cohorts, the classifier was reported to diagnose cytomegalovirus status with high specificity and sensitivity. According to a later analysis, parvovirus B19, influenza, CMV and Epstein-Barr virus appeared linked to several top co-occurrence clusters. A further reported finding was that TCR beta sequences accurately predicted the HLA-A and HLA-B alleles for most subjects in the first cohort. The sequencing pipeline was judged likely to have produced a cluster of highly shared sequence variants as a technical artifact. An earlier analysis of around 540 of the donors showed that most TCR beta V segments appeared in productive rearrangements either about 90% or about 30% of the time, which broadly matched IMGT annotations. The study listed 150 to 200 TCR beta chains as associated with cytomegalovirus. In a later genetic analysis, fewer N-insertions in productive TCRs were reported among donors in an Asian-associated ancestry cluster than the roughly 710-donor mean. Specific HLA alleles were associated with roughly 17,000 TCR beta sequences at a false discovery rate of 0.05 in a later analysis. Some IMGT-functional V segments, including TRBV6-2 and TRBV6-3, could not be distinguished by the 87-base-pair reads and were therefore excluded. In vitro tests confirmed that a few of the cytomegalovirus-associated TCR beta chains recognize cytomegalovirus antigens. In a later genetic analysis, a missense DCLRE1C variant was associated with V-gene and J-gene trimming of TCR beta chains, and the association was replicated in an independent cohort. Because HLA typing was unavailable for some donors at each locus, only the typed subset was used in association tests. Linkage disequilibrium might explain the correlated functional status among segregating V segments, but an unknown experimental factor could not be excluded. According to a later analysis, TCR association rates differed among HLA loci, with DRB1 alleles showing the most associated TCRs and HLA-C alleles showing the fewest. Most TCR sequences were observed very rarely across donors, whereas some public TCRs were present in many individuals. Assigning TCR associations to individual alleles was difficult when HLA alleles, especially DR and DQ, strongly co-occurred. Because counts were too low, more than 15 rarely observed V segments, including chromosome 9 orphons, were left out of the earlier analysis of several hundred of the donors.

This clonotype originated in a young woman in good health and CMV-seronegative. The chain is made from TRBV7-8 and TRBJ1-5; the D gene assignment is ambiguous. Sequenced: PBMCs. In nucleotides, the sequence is TGTGCCAGCAGCTTAACCCCGGGAGTCCTTCAGCCCCAGCATTTT. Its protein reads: CASSLTPGVLQPQHF.